This T cell receptor (beta chain) was identified in a study of molecular identifiers for immune sequencing clone quantification. Notes on the study in general: Clonotypes topping 20 RNA copies carried over 98% of effector molecules but under 1% of naive ones.

It was from roughly 21,000 to 960,000 sorted cells, with 10%, 30% or 50% RNA, that naive CD8 libraries came. From germline, CDR1 is MDHEN and CDR2 SYDVKM. This CDR3 contains 14 residues. V dropped 5 bases and J dropped 6; count of bases not matched to a gene: 3. This clonotype has ten or more counts. Its antigen is unidentified. TCRdb reanalysed the PCR reads using MiXCR and keeps one entry per CDR3 protein. The sample holds approximately 500,000 distinct CDR3 sequences, about a quarter seen once. The material sequenced was naive CD8+ T cells from blood, with Jurkat cell RNA spiked in. The subset here: FACS-sorted CD8+CD4-CCR7+CD45RA+ naive T cells. This receptor was obtained from a human donor in good health. Some libraries in this study had Jurkat cell RNA spiked in. V is TRBV28 and J is TRBJ1-4, with 10 bases that match TRBD1. CDR3 protein: CASSQGQGYEKLFF. The CDR3 DNA reads TGTGCCAGCAGTCAGGGACAGGGGTATGAAAAACTGTTTTTT. Variable domain in full (rest from reference TRBV28 and TRBJ1-4): DVKVTQSSRYLVKRTGEKVFLECVQDMDHENMFWYRQDPGLGLRLIYFSYDVKMKEKGDIPEGYSVSREKKERFSLILESASTNQTSMYLCASSQGQGYEKLFFGSGTQLSVL.